This T cell receptor beta chain was retrieved from a study of patients and donors after allogeneic stem cell transplantation. One entry per CDR3 protein results from TCRdb running MiXCR on the RT-PCR reads. The table has about 110,000 distinct CDR3 sequences, 35% seen once. Trimming took off 1 base at V and 3 bases at J, with 19 bases between the two ends. Germline loops: CDR1 SGHVS, CDR2 FNYEAQ. The CDR3 length is 18 residues. What was sequenced was blood, either unsorted or a sorted T cell fraction (not recorded which). The source is a human donor who was either an allogeneic HSCT recipient or a stem cell or donor lymphocyte infusion donor (not recorded which). It is not recorded whose cells these are; they may come from a transplant donor. The chain links TRBV7-6 to TRBJ2-1; possibly TRBD2 for D (7 bases). The CDR3 DNA sequence: TGTGCCAGCAGCTTAGGCAGGGGAGGGCGGAGGGGCTACAATGAGCAGTTCTTC. This encodes CASSLGRGGRRGYNEQFF.